This T cell receptor (beta chain) was observed in a study of preoperative IRX-2 immunotherapy in early breast cancer. Described treatment: preoperative locoregional IRX-2 cytokine immunotherapy. Preoperative locoregional IRX-2 cytokine immunotherapy was tested in the phase Ib source study. Profiling relied on immunoSEQ multiplex PCR, and the TCRdb table lists in-frame clones only, not all of them. The sample holds more than 35,000 clones; around three quarters are singletons and the top ten take about 1%. Germline V gene lookup returns CDR1 MGHRA and CDR2 YSYEKL. V was pared by 0 bases and J by 2 bases, with 11 bases of the junction left unmatched. CDR3 length: 19 residues.

The clonotype comes from a human donor with breast cancer. V and J are TRBV4-1 and TRBJ2-1, with 9 bases aligning to TRBD2. The source was tumor tissue, collected after IRX-2 immunotherapy. The CDR3 here is CASSQEGPLASGAYNEQFF. The CDR3 region has the DNA TGCGCCAGCAGCCAAGAAGGCCCACTTGCTAGCGGGGCCTACAATGAGCAGTTCTTC.